What follows is one T cell receptor (beta chain) and its context. Its antigen is not identified. The CDR3 spans 13 residues. V was cut by 4 bases and J by 4 bases, with 8 bases left in between. Germline CDR1 reads MNHNS; CDR2 reads SASEGT. Naive CD45RA+ and memory CD45RA-negative subsets were split from CD4+ cells. This record belongs to a study of shared clonotypes between healthy human individuals. The overall study: Donors were a couple of women and a few men aged 18 to 49. Study results and caveats: Generally, estimated richness proved larger in naive subsets than it did in memory subsets.

Sorted-subset replicate PCR reactions were performed with about 200 ng DNA, corresponding to roughly 30,000 T cell genomes. Repertoires were generated with immunoSEQ multiplex PCR, while TCRdb's copy carries only in-frame clones and drops some. The data hold more than 200,000 clones, with 60% to 80% observed a single time. The sequence was collected from a man aged 25 to 45 in good health. The chain joins TRBV6-1 to TRBJ1-3; D possibly corresponds to TRBD1 (5 bases). The sequenced sample consisted of memory CD4+ T cells sorted from blood. Described subset: CD45RA-negative fraction. For the CDR3, the DNA is TGTGCCAGCAGTGTGGGGGACGGAAACACCATATATTTT. Its protein product is CASSVGDGNTIYF.